Listed here is a single T cell receptor beta chain. CDR1 is MNHEY, CDR2 SMNVEV, per germline (reference sequence). The J segment lost 5 bases and the V segment lost 5 bases, leaving 9 bases of the junction unmatched. This CDR3 region has 16 residues. Per the study methods: Reference gene primers were amplified, and this amplification served to estimate nucleated cell counts. This table comes from immunoSEQ multiplex PCR, and its TCRdb copy is limited to in-frame clones, with some not included. V, J and clone size are taken as reported in that table, and D and trimming were inferred from the DNA itself. Among about 160,000 clones, approximately 82% were seen once, and the ten largest hold about 24%. This entry is derived from a study of blood T cell repertoires in COVID-19. Study-wide background: Donors in the United States, Italy and Spain gave samples during acute or convalescent COVID-19. PBMCs, B-cell-depleted T cells, or T cells were the source of the cDNA or gDNA that made up the material.

The chain joins TRBV27 to TRBJ2-1; 10 bases line up with TRBD2. The sample comprised peripheral blood. The clonotype originates from an elderly woman with acute or convalescent COVID-19. This CDR3 is CASSVSGRAFNNEQFF. The CDR3 DNA sequence: TGTGCCAGCAGTGTAAGCGGGAGGGCCTTTAACAATGAGCAGTTCTTC.